These 20 T cell receptor beta chains came from one sample sequenced in a study of control samples from healthy donors and cancer patients. Clones were read by immunoSEQ multiplex PCR, and TCRdb kept only the in-frame ones, dropping some. Altogether around 200,000 clones are present, roughly 94% being singletons, with the ten largest covering approximately 1.6%. The sequencing sample was made of blood. Receptors were obtained from a man aged 50-60 years in good health.

This clone was seen more than once but under ten times. CDR3 coding DNA: TGTGCCAGCAGCCTCCGATTCGGGACTAGCATCTACGAGCAGTACTTC. Its protein product is CASSLRFGTSIYEQYF. The chain couples TRBV9 to TRBJ2-7, with 9 bases fitting TRBD2. The CDR3 consists of 16 residues. Germline values: CDR1 SGDLS, CDR2 YYNGEE. Trimming at V came to 4 bases and at J to 3 bases, leaving 11 bases not matched to a gene. Based on the CDR3 plus reference TRBV9 and TRBJ2-7, the full variable domain is DSGVTQTPKHLITATGQRVTLRCSPRSGDLSVYWYQQSLDQGLQFLIQYYNGEERAKGNILERFSAQQFPDLHSELNLSSLELGDSALYFCASSLRFGTSIYEQYFGPGTRLTVT.

This chain connects TRBV27 to TRBJ2-3; TRBD1 matches at 9 bases. This CDR3 region has 15 residues. V trimming: 6 bases; J trimming: 0 bases; junction bases outside the gene matches: 4. The germline V gene has CDR1 MNHEY and CDR2 SMNVEV (reference sequence). CDR3 sequence reads: CASRDRGLSTDTQYF. Here the CDR3 DNA reads TGTGCCAGCAGGGACAGGGGCCTCAGCACAGATACGCAGTATTTT.

Comment on this clone: At one end, the junction sequence differs from germline, possibly due to a read error. Written as DNA, the CDR3 is TGTGCCAGCAGAGAAGGACGTTCGGGGACCCAGTACTTC. This sequence encodes CASREGRSGTQYF. V gene TRBV2 combines with J gene TRBJ2-5; D unresolved. CDR1 and CDR2 (germline): SNHLY, FYNNEI. The CDR3 extends over 13 amino acids.

This clone was seen once. The rearrangement joins TRBV6-6 to TRBJ1-6; D is unresolved. CDR3 length: 13 residues. V lost 5 bases to trimming and J lost 6 bases, with 8 bases between them. CDR1 MNHNY and CDR2 SVGAGI come from the germline V gene (reference sequence). The CDR3 reads CASSGSANSPLHF. The CDR3 region has the DNA TGTGCCAGCAGTGGGTCGGCTAATTCACCCCTCCACTTT.

As regards this clone: Other DNA variants within this sample encode the same CDR3. This chain links TRBV2 with TRBJ1-2; D gene uncertain. CDR1 is SNHLY, CDR2 FYNNEI, per germline. The CDR3 has 12 residues. V dropped 1 base and J dropped 4 bases, with 4 bases sitting between them. DNA of the CDR3: TGTGCCAGCAGTGAAGGGTCCTATGGCTACACCTTC. This gives the protein CASSEGSYGYTF.

The chain uses TRBV5-1 and TRBJ2-6; 10 bases align to TRBD1. CDR3 size: 17 residues. CDR1 and CDR2 (germline): SGHRS, YFSETQ. J lost 2 bases, V lost 2 bases, and 4 bases had no gene match. CDR3 sequence reads: CASSFGTGAPGANVLTF. The CDR3 DNA reads TGCGCCAGCAGCTTCGGGACAGGGGCCCCTGGGGCCAACGTCCTGACTTTC.

The rearrangement links TRBV5-4 to TRBJ2-5; possibly TRBD2 for D (6 bases). The CDR3 has 13 residues. V dropped 4 bases and J dropped 4 bases, with 11 bases sitting between them. CDR1 and CDR2 (germline): SGHNT, YYREEE (reference sequence). The CDR3 loop reads CASSPQEGETQYF. The CDR3 nucleotides read TGTGCCAGCAGCCCACAGGAGGGAGAGACCCAGTACTTC.

There are a few counts of this clone. V is TRBV3-1 (or the pseudogene TRBV3-2) and J is TRBJ2-2; D is possibly TRBD2 (6 bases). The germline V gene has CDR1 LGHDT and CDR2 YNNKEL (reference sequence). The CDR3 runs 18 residues. Trimming shortened V by 4 bases and J by 6 bases, and 24 bases separated the two germline ends. This chain's CDR3 is CASSLFLSGPRGSGELFF. CDR3 bases: TGTGCCAGCAGCCTCTTCCTAAGCGGGCCCCGGGGGTCCGGGGAGCTGTTTTTT.

J is TRBJ2-3 and V is TRBV7-3; D is uncertain. CDR1 and CDR2 (germline): SGHTA, FQGTGA. This CDR3 spans 14 amino acids. Trimming took off 1 base at V and 6 bases at J, with 11 bases between the two ends. Here the CDR3 DNA reads TGTGCCAGCAGCTTAAGGTCCCTTGCTGATACGCAGTATTTT. Translating it yields CASSLRSLADTQYF. Complete variable domain (other parts from reference TRBV7-3 and TRBJ2-3): GAGVSQTPSNKVTEKGKYVELRCDPISGHTALYWYRQSLGQGPEFLIYFQGTGAADDSGLPNDRFFAVRPEGSVSTLKIQRTERGDSAVYLCASSLRSLADTQYFGPGTRLTVL.

The chain combines TRBV7-2 with TRBJ2-3; D is perhaps TRBD2 (7 bases). CDR3 size: 15 residues. Looked up from germline, CDR1 is SGHTA and CDR2 is FQGNSA. With 1 base removed from V and 5 bases from J, the gap between germline ends came to 13 bases. Written as DNA, the CDR3 is TGTGCCAGCAGCTTAGAGTGGGGGGGCCGAGATACGCAGTATTTT. This sequence encodes CASSLEWGGRDTQYF.

The chain joins TRBV9 to TRBJ2-5; D is unresolved. The CDR3 has 13 amino acids. Trimming took 0 bases from V and 3 from J, leaving 6 bases between them. CDR1 and CDR2 (germline): SGDLS, YYNGEE. The CDR3 spells CASSVDKEETQYF. The CDR3 DNA reads as TGTGCCAGCAGCGTAGACAAGGAAGAGACCCAGTACTTC.

This sequence joins TRBV29-1 and TRBJ2-1; no clear D gene. Germline CDR1 is SQVTM and CDR2 is ANQGSEA. Trimming left V 8 bases short and J 1 base short, with 6 bases between. CDR3 length: 11 residues. CDR3 loop: CSCSSYNEQFF. DNA for the CDR3: TGCAGCTGCTCGTCCTACAATGAGCAGTTCTTC.

The J gene is TRBJ2-3, the V gene TRBV10-3; D assignment may be TRBD1 or TRBD2 (6 bases each). The CDR3 covers 16 residues. The V end was cut by 2 bases, the J end by 2 bases, with 14 bases between. The V gene's germline CDR1 is ENHRY and CDR2 SYGVKD. DNA for the CDR3: TGTGCCATCAGTGAGAATGGGGGGCCGTTCACAGATACGCAGTATTTT. Translation gives CAISENGGPFTDTQYF.

This rearrangement joins TRBV5-6 to TRBJ2-3; 14 bases are shared with TRBD2. Germline CDR1 reads SGHDT; CDR2 reads YYEEEE. The CDR3 is 17 amino acids. After removal of 2 bases from V and 1 base from J, the junction contained 3 bases not matched to a gene. The CDR3 DNA reads as TGTGCCAGCAGCTTCCCGACTAGCGGGGGGGGCACAGATACGCAGTATTTT. It encodes CASSFPTSGGGTDTQYF.

This clone was detected only once. The rearrangement uses TRBV5-4 and TRBJ1-3, with 8 bases aligning to TRBD1. CDR1 and CDR2 (germline): SGHNT, YYREEE (reference sequence). This CDR3 contains 16 residues. After removal of 4 bases from V and 4 bases from J, the junction contained 10 bases not matched to a gene. This CDR3 is CASSQGTGGFGNTIYF. The CDR3 region has the DNA TGTGCCAGCAGCCAGGGGACAGGAGGCTTCGGAAACACCATATATTTT.

This chain joins TRBV11-2 and TRBJ2-7; maybe TRBD1 (6 bases). The CDR3 sequence is 16 residues long. V shed 0 bases and J shed 1 base, with 13 bases lying between them. From germline, CDR1 is SGHAT and CDR2 FQNNGV. CDR3: CASSLEEQGGSYEQYF. The CDR3, as DNA: TGTGCCAGCAGCTTAGAGGAACAGGGTGGTTCCTACGAGCAGTACTTC.

V and J are TRBV15 and TRBJ1-1; D might be TRBD1 (5 bases). CDR1 LNHNV and CDR2 YYDKDF come from the germline V gene (reference sequence). CDR3 length: 15 residues. V was cut by 5 bases and J by 5 bases, with 18 bases left in between. The DNA for the CDR3 is TGTGCCACCAGCGCGGAGGTCCGGGGCGGAACTGAAGCTTTCTTT. Translating it yields CATSAEVRGGTEAFF.

The J gene is TRBJ1-5, the V gene TRBV6-6; D call uncertain. V lost 0 bases, J lost 0 bases, and 9 bases lay in between. The CDR3 spans 16 residues. CDR1 is MNHNY and CDR2 is SVGAGI in the germline V gene (reference sequence). CDR3 loop: CASSYSGRISNQPQHF. CDR3 DNA: TGTGCCAGCAGTTACTCAGGACGGATTAGCAATCAGCCCCAGCATTTT.

V gene TRBV5-6 combines with J gene TRBJ1-1; no reliable D call. In germline, CDR1 is SGHDT, CDR2 YYEEEE. The CDR3 length is 14 residues. V lost 1 base and J lost 5, with 12 bases in between. The CDR3 loop is CASSLIGQLTEAFF. Here the CDR3 DNA reads TGTGCCAGCAGCTTGATTGGGCAACTGACTGAAGCTTTCTTT.

The chain recombines TRBV5-1 with TRBJ1-1; no clear D. The CDR3 runs 14 residues. CDR1 and CDR2 (germline): SGHRS, YFSETQ. The germline V and J ends were trimmed by 0 bases and 5 bases, with 11 bases remaining between them. The CDR3 sequence: CASSLGPGSTEAFF. The CDR3 nucleotides are TGCGCCAGCAGCTTGGGGCCGGGGTCGACTGAAGCTTTCTTT.